Listed here are 30 T cell receptor beta chains from one sample, sequenced in a study of cytomegalovirus exposure and HLA in healthy donors. 60 Vbeta and 13 Jbeta primers were used in PCR. TCRdb keeps only in-frame clones here, not all; method: immunoSEQ multiplex PCR. The sample shows about 180,000 clones, 60% to 85% of them seen only once. Sequencing was performed on PBMCs. The origin of the receptors is a woman aged 50 to 60 in good health and CMV-seropositive.

The chain couples TRBV2 to TRBJ2-1; D is ambiguous. With 5 bases removed from V and 4 bases from J, the gap between germline ends came to 3 bases. Germline CDR1 reads SNHLY; CDR2 reads FYNNEI. CDR3 length: 11 amino acids. The CDR3 loop reads CASSPYNEQFF. The CDR3 coding sequence is TGTGCCAGCAGTCCGTACAATGAGCAGTTCTTC.

V gene TRBV11-2 combines with J gene TRBJ2-1, with D unclear. V lost 4 bases to trimming and J lost 2 bases, with 6 bases between them. CDR1 is SGHAT and CDR2 is FQNNGV in the germline V gene. The CDR3 totals 13 residues. CDR3 nucleotide sequence: TGTGCCAGCAGCTCGAGGACCTACAATGAGCAGTTCTTC. It translates to CASSSRTYNEQFF.

The chain links TRBV4-1 to TRBJ2-7; the D gene is possibly TRBD2 (6 bases). This CDR3 comprises 15 residues. Trimming removed 4 bases at V and 4 bases at J, with 17 bases between. Germline values: CDR1 MGHRA, CDR2 YSYEKL. CDR3 amino acids: CASSLLPQGRYEQYF. The CDR3, as DNA: TGCGCCAGCAGCCTCCTACCACAAGGGAGGTACGAGCAGTACTTC.

As DNA, the CDR3 is TGTGCCAGCAGCGTAAGACCGGGGGGGTCCGATACGCAGTATTTT. This codes for CASSVRPGGSDTQYF. J is TRBJ2-3 and V is TRBV9, with 8 bases that match TRBD2. CDR1 SGDLS and CDR2 YYNGEE come from the germline V gene. The CDR3 has 15 residues. The V segment lost 1 base and the J segment 6 bases; nucleotides outside the gene matches: 7.

V and J are TRBV9 and TRBJ1-3; no reliable D call. The V and J ends lost 0 bases and 9 bases respectively, with 10 bases between them. The CDR3 has 13 residues. Germline values: CDR1 SGDLS, CDR2 YYNGEE. The CDR3 loop is CASSVGMGSTIYF. CDR3 bases: TGTGCCAGCAGCGTAGGGATGGGGAGCACCATATATTTT.

The chain combines TRBV7-9 with TRBJ2-5; 10 positions match TRBD2. V gave up 5 bases and J gave up 4 bases; unmatched junction bases: 13. The CDR3 totals 17 residues. Germline assignment: CDR1 SEHNR and CDR2 FQNEAQ (reference sequence). The CDR3 protein is CASSPGLLAGFRETQYF. The CDR3 DNA reads as TGTGCCAGCAGCCCAGGGCTACTAGCGGGATTTAGAGAGACCCAGTACTTC.

The chain couples TRBV9 to TRBJ1-6, with D tentatively TRBD1 (6 bases). CDR1 is SGDLS and CDR2 is YYNGEE in the germline V gene. This CDR3 has 15 amino acids. V lost 3 bases to trimming and J lost 7 bases, with 14 bases between them. CDR3 region: CASSAQTTGNSPLHF. The DNA of the CDR3 is TGTGCCAGCAGCGCCCAGACAACAGGGAATTCACCCCTCCACTTT.

The chain has TRBV28 and TRBJ1-4, with 8 positions matching TRBD1. The CDR3 totals 14 residues. V dropped 6 bases and J dropped 4; count of bases not matched to a gene: 4. Germline CDR1 reads MDHEN; CDR2 reads SYDVKM. CDR3 amino acids: CASSRDRLNEKLFF. The CDR3 DNA reads TGTGCCAGCAGCCGGGACAGGCTTAATGAAAAACTGTTTTTT.

The chain carries TRBV5-1 and TRBJ2-5; 7 bases fit TRBD2. This CDR3 comprises 15 residues. CDR1 is SGHRS, CDR2 YFSETQ, per germline. After removal of 4 bases from V and 2 bases from J, the junction contained 8 bases not matched to a gene. The CDR3 sequence is CASSLGASGQETQYF. CDR3 nucleotides: TGCGCCAGCAGCCTTGGGGCTAGCGGACAAGAGACCCAGTACTTC.

This clone came up once. V is TRBV7-2 and J is TRBJ2-5; the D is unclear. Germline CDR1 reads SGHTA; CDR2 reads FQGNSA. This CDR3 has 12 residues. V was trimmed by 6 bases and J by 5 bases, leaving 10 bases between them. CDR3 protein: CASRTFGETQYF. The CDR3 bases are TGTGCCAGCAGAACTTTCGGGGAGACCCAGTACTTC.

The chain links TRBV9 to TRBJ2-7; 7 bases agree with TRBD1. The ends lost 3 bases at V and 6 bases at J; junction bases unmatched: 12. The CDR3 runs to 15 residues. Germline values: CDR1 SGDLS, CDR2 YYNGEE. In DNA, the CDR3 is TGTGCCAGCAGCGGCCGGGACAGTTGGGCGTCCGAGCAGTACGTC. Protein sequence: CASSGRDSWASEQYV.

The J gene is TRBJ2-1, the V gene TRBV20-1, with D hard to call. This CDR3 has 11 residues. Germline CDR1 reads DFQATT; CDR2 reads SNEGSKA (reference sequence). V was pared by 3 bases and J by 5 bases, with 5 bases between. CDR3 amino acids: CSASNHNEQFF. As DNA, the CDR3 is TGCAGTGCTAGCAATCACAATGAGCAGTTCTTC.

This clone turned up a few times. The CDR3 is CASSLRSGGTGAFNEQYF. Written as DNA, the CDR3 is TGTGCCAGCAGCTTACGCAGCGGTGGGACAGGGGCCTTCAACGAGCAGTACTTC. The genes are TRBV7-9 and TRBJ2-7; 10 bases map to TRBD1. J was trimmed by 5 bases and V by 2 bases; bases with no gene match: 15. Germline CDR1 is SEHNR and CDR2 is FQNEAQ (reference sequence). The CDR3 has 18 amino acids.

The V gene is TRBV5-1, the J gene TRBJ2-7; 7 nucleotides line up with TRBD1. With 4 bases clipped from V and 3 bases from J, the junction kept 10 bases outside the gene matches. This CDR3 has 15 residues. The germline CDR1 and CDR2 sequences are SGHRS and YFSETQ. In nucleotides, the CDR3 is TGCGCCAGCAGCATAACCGGGACAGTACTCTACGAGCAGTACTTC. Encoded protein: CASSITGTVLYEQYF.

The J gene is TRBJ1-5, the V gene TRBV2, with no clear D. Trimming shortened V by 3 bases and J by 2 bases, and 8 bases separated the two germline ends. This CDR3 region has 14 residues. CDR1 SNHLY and CDR2 FYNNEI come from the germline V gene. The CDR3, as DNA: TGTGCCAGCAGTGATAGGGAGCGCAATCAGCCCCAGCATTTT. Translation gives CASSDRERNQPQHF.

This clone was counted a few times. J is TRBJ2-7 and V is TRBV4-3; no firm D call. Germline V CDR1 and CDR2: LGHNA, YSLEER. V dropped 4 bases and J dropped 3 bases, with 16 bases sitting between them. The CDR3 length is 15 residues. The CDR3 protein is CASSPAPADSYEQYF. In DNA, the CDR3 is TGCGCCAGCAGCCCAGCCCCGGCGGATAGCTACGAGCAGTACTTC.

This clone was seen just once. This chain uses TRBV5-8 with TRBJ1-3; D call uncertain. CDR3 length: 16 amino acids. V was pared by 2 bases and J by 0 bases, with 12 bases between. Germline CDR1 and CDR2: SGHTS and YDEGEE. The CDR3: CASSFIGGRSGNTIYF. The DNA of the CDR3 is TGTGCCAGCAGCTTTATAGGCGGTCGCTCTGGAAACACCATATATTTT.

The V gene is TRBV12-5, the J gene TRBJ2-5; TRBD1 agrees at 7 bases. The germline gives CDR1 LGHNT, CDR2 FRNRAP. V lost 6 bases, J lost 4 bases, and 5 bases stayed unmatched. CDR3 length: 13 residues. The CDR3: CASGSDRAETQYF. DNA of the CDR3: TGTGCTAGTGGCTCCGACAGGGCAGAGACCCAGTACTTC.

There are a few counts of this clone. The rearrangement joins TRBV5-1 to TRBJ2-7; TRBD1 might be the D (5 bases). The germline gives CDR1 SGHRS, CDR2 YFSETQ. The CDR3 has 12 residues. The V end was cut by 4 bases, the J end by 5 bases, with 10 bases between. CDR3: CASSTRRDEQYF. The CDR3 bases are TGCGCCAGCAGCACCCGCAGGGACGAGCAGTACTTC. The full variable domain, with the rest looked up from reference TRBV5-1 and TRBJ2-7, is KAGVTQTPRYLIKTRGQQVTLSCSPISGHRSVSWYQQTPGQGLQFLFEYFSETQRNKGNFPGRFSGRQFSNSRSEMNVSTLELGDSALYLCASSTRRDEQYFGPGTRLTVT.

The chain joins TRBV5-6 to TRBJ1-5; TRBD1 matches at 9 bases. This CDR3 has 15 amino acids. Germline CDR1 and CDR2: SGHDT and YYEEEE. With 2 bases clipped from V and 4 bases from J, the junction kept 4 bases outside the gene matches. The CDR3 is CASSFSGQGNQPQHF. CDR3 nucleotides: TGTGCCAGCAGCTTTTCGGGACAGGGTAATCAGCCCCAGCATTTT.

The J gene is TRBJ2-1, the V gene TRBV7-2; 11 positions match TRBD2. J was trimmed by 0 bases and V by 5 bases; bases with no gene match: 9. The CDR3 is made up of 18 amino acids. Germline assignment: CDR1 SGHTA and CDR2 FQGNSA. The CDR3 sequence is CASSTRLAGPSSYNEQFF. The CDR3 DNA follows: TGTGCCAGCAGCACCCGACTAGCGGGGCCAAGCTCCTACAATGAGCAGTTCTTC. The full variable domain, with the rest looked up from reference TRBV7-2 and TRBJ2-1, is GAGVSQSPSNKVTEKGKDVELRCDPISGHTALYWYRQSLGQGLEFLIYFQGNSAPDKSGLPSDRFSAERTGGSVSTLTIQRTQQEDSAVYLCASSTRLAGPSSYNEQFFGPGTRLTVL.

This clone was seen only a few times. The CDR3 sequence: CASSEAPLGETNQPQHF. DNA for the CDR3: TGCGCCAGCAGTGAAGCCCCTCTCGGGGAGACCAATCAGCCCCAGCATTTT. The chain links TRBV10-1 to TRBJ1-5, with D hard to call. CDR1 is WNHNN, CDR2 SYGVQD, per germline (reference sequence). V lost 3 bases, J lost 3 bases, and 18 bases lay in between. This CDR3 is 17 amino acids long.

This chain links TRBV19 with TRBJ2-7, with 10 positions matching TRBD2. The CDR3 is 18 amino acids. Losses at the gene ends were 10 bases for V and 0 bases for J; bases not matched to a gene: 18. The germline V gene has CDR1 LNHDA and CDR2 SQIVND (reference sequence). The CDR3 sequence is CATEPVLVRTSGSYEQYF. As DNA, the CDR3 is TGTGCCACTGAACCGGTCCTCGTGAGGACTAGCGGCTCCTACGAGCAGTACTTC.

The sample holds a few counts of this clone. V usage is TRBV5-4 and J usage is TRBJ1-1, with no clear D. The CDR3 covers 13 residues. Germline loops: CDR1 SGHNT, CDR2 YYREEE (reference sequence). With 5 bases removed from V and 4 bases from J, the gap between germline ends came to 12 bases. The CDR3, as DNA: TGTGCCAGCAGACCCGCGGGTTCCACTGAAGCTTTCTTT. This translates into CASRPAGSTEAFF.

V and J are TRBV6-4 and TRBJ1-6; no reliable D call. Trimming shortened V by 3 bases and J by 7 bases, and 10 bases separated the two germline ends. The CDR3 extends over 14 amino acids. Germline V CDR1 and CDR2: MRHNA, SNTAGT. CDR3 sequence: CASSEEAENSPLHF. The CDR3 coding sequence is TGTGCCAGCAGTGAGGAGGCAGAAAATTCACCCCTCCACTTT.

The V gene is TRBV4-3, the J gene TRBJ2-3; a weak D match, TRBD2 (5 bases). Per germline, CDR1 LGHNA and CDR2 YSLEER. V was trimmed by 0 bases and J by 0 bases, leaving 10 bases between them. This CDR3 comprises 16 residues. The CDR3 region is CASSQDVPGSTDTQYF. In nucleotides, the CDR3 is TGCGCCAGCAGCCAAGACGTCCCGGGAAGCACAGATACGCAGTATTTT.

The rearrangement links TRBV5-6 to TRBJ2-3; a possible D gene is TRBD1 (5 bases). V lost 3 bases, J lost 2 bases, and 10 bases lay in between. The CDR3 runs 14 residues. Germline V gives CDR1 SGHDT, CDR2 YYEEEE. The CDR3 DNA follows: TGTGCCAGCAGCTCCCAGACAGCCACAGATACGCAGTATTTT. Translation: CASSSQTATDTQYF. Using reference TRBV5-6 and TRBJ2-3 for the parts outside the CDR3, the full variable domain is DAGVTQSPTHLIKTRGQQVTLRCSPKSGHDTVSWYQQALGQGPQFIFQYYEEEERQRGNFPDRFSGHQFPNYSSELNVNALLLGDSALYLCASSSQTATDTQYFGPGTRLTVL.

This clone was detected once. The chain links TRBV27 to TRBJ2-3, with TRBD2 as a possible D gene (6 bases). V was clipped by 8 bases and J by 5 bases, with 11 bases between them. This CDR3 comprises 12 residues. From germline, CDR1 is MNHEY and CDR2 SMNVEV (reference sequence). Here the CDR3 DNA reads TGTGCCAGCGGCGGGACTGAAGATACGCAGTATTTT. Translated: CASGGTEDTQYF.

The chain uses TRBV5-1 and TRBJ2-5; possibly TRBD2 for D (6 bases). The J call is doubtful: the DNA matches TRBJ2-7 better. This CDR3 spans 16 amino acids. From germline, CDR1 is SGHRS and CDR2 YFSETQ. CDR3 sequence: CASSSPEGPPPYEQYF. The CDR3 coding sequence is TGCGCCAGCAGCTCTCCGGAGGGACCCCCACCCTACGAGCAGTACTTC.

This CDR3 reads CASRLFRASYNEQFF. Written as DNA, the CDR3 is TGTGCCAGCAGGCTCTTCCGCGCGTCCTACAATGAGCAGTTCTTC. The genes are TRBV7-8 and TRBJ2-1; D not certain. Between the trimmed V and J ends, which lost 6 bases and 1 base, there was a span of 13 bases. Germline CDR1 and CDR2: SGHVS and FQNEAQ. The CDR3 covers 15 residues.